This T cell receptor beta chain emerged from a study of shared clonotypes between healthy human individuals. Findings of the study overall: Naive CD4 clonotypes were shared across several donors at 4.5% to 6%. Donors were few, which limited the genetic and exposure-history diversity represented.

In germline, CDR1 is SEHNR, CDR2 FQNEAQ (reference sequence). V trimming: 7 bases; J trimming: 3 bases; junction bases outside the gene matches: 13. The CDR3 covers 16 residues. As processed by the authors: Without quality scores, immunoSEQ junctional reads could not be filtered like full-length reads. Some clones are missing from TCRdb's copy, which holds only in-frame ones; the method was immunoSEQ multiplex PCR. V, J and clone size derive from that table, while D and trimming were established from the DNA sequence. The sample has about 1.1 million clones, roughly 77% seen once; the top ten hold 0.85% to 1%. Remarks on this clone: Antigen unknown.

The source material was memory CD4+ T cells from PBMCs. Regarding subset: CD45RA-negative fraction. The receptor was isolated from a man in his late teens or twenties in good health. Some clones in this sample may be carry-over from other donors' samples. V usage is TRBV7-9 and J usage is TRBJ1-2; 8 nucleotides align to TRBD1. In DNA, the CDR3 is TGTGCCAGCACCCCGCTTGGGACAGGAATTGACTATGGCTACACCTTC. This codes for CASTPLGTGIDYGYTF.